The next 5 T cell receptor beta chains were all read from a single sample in a study of identical twins. TCRdb reanalysed the 5' RACE reads using MiXCR and keeps one entry per CDR3 protein. The sample records 450,000 to 500,000 distinct CDR3 sequences, about 13% being singletons. The sample was also linked to a second study, of yellow fever vaccine responses in identical twins.

Sequencing was carried out using CD4+ T cells sorted from blood. These receptor sequences come from a woman younger than 35 in good health.

CDR3 sequence: CASSMGQRTDTQYF. In DNA form, the CDR3 reads TGCGCCAGCAGCATGGGACAGCGCACAGATACGCAGTATTTT. V is TRBV5-1 and J is TRBJ2-3, with 7 positions matching TRBD1. This CDR3 comprises 14 residues. CDR1 SGHRS and CDR2 YFSETQ come from the germline V gene. J lost 1 base, V lost 4 bases, and 3 bases had no gene match.

The J gene is TRBJ1-2, the V gene TRBV7-3; D is unclear. Looked up from germline, CDR1 is SGHTA and CDR2 is FQGTGA. V gave up 3 bases and J gave up 4 bases, with 21 bases separating them. This CDR3 region has 17 residues. The CDR3 is CASSLGPGLGFSYGYTF. DNA for the CDR3: TGTGCCAGCAGCTTGGGTCCGGGCCTGGGGTTTTCCTATGGCTACACCTTC.

This rearrangement joins TRBV4-2 to TRBJ2-3; 11 nucleotides agree with TRBD1. Germline lookup yields CDR1 LGHNA and CDR2 YNFKEQ. The CDR3 runs 20 residues. The V gene end was trimmed by 4 bases and the J gene end by 1 base; junction bases not matched to a gene: 16. This CDR3 is CASSPITGTGGGRGTDTQYF. CDR3 bases: TGTGCCAGCAGCCCGATAACCGGGACAGGGGGTGGCCGTGGCACAGATACGCAGTATTTT.

The rearrangement links TRBV3-1 to TRBJ1-1; D is perhaps TRBD1 (5 bases). The V and J ends lost 4 bases and 5 bases respectively, with 11 bases between them. The CDR3 extends over 13 amino acids. CDR1 and CDR2 (germline): LGHDT, YNNKEL (reference sequence). The CDR3: CASSRGRDTEAFF. The DNA for the CDR3 is TGTGCCAGCAGCCGGGGCAGGGATACTGAAGCTTTCTTT.

This clonotype was found a few times. The J gene is TRBJ2-3, the V gene TRBV20-1; either TRBD1 or TRBD2 may fit D (7 bases each). This CDR3 contains 15 residues. Germline loops: CDR1 DFQATT, CDR2 SNEGSKA (reference sequence). The V and J ends lost 5 bases and 4 bases respectively, with 19 bases between them. Here the CDR3 reads CSAARQGGQADTQYF. CDR3 coding DNA: TGCAGTGCTGCTAGACAGGGAGGGCAGGCAGATACGCAGTATTTT.